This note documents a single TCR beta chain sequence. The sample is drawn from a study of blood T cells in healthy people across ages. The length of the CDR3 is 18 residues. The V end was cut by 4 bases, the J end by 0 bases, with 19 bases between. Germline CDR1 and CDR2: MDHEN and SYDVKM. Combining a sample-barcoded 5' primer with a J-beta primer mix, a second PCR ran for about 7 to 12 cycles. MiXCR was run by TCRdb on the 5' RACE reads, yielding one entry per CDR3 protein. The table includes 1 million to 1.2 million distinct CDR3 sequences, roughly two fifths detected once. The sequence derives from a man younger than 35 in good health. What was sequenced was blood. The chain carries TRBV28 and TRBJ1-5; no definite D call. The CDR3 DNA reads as TGTGCCAGCAGTTCCCCGTTTGTGGAACTCTATAGCAATCAGCCCCAGCATTTT. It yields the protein CASSSPFVELYSNQPQHF.